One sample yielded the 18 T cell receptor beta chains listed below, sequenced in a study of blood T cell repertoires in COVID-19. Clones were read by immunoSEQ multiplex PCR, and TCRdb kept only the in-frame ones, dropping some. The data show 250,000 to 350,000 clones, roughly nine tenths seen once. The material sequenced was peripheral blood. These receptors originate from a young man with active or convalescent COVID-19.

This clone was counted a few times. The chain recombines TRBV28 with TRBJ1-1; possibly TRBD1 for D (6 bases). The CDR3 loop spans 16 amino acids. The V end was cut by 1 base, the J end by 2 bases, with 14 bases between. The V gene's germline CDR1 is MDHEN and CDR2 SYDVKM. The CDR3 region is CASSLLGGDLNTEAFF. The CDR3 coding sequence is TGTGCCAGCAGTTTATTAGGGGGGGACCTTAACACTGAAGCTTTCTTT.

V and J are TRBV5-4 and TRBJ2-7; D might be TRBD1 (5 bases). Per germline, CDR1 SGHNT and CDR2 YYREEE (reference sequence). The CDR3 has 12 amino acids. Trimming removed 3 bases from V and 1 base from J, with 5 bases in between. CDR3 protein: CASSSGSYEQYF. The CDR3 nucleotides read TGTGCCAGCAGCTCAGGGTCCTACGAGCAGTACTTC. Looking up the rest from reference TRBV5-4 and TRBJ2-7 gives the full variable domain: ETGVTQSPTHLIKTRGQQVTLRCSSQSGHNTVSWYQQALGQGPQFIFQYYREEENGRGNFPPRFSGLQFPNYSSELNVNALELDDSALYLCASSSGSYEQYFGPGTRLTVT.

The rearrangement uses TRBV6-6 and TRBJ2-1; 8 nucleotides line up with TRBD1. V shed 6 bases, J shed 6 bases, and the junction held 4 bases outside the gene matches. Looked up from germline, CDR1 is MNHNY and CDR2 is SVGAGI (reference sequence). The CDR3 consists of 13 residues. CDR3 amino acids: CASSRQGFNEQFF. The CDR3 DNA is TGTGCCAGCAGCCGACAGGGGTTCAATGAGCAGTTCTTC.

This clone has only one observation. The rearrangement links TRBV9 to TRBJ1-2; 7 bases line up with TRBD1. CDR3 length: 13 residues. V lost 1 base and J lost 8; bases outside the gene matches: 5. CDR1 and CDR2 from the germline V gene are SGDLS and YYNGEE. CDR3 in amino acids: CASSVSDRLGYTF. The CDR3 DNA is TGTGCCAGCAGCGTATCGGACAGGCTGGGCTACACCTTC.

The CDR3 DNA follows: TGCGCCAGCAGCCAAGTACCCGGACAACTTGAAGCTTTCTTT. It is translated as CASSQVPGQLEAFF. The rearrangement links TRBV4-1 to TRBJ1-1, with D possibly TRBD1 on 5 matching bases. Trimming pared 1 base from V and 7 bases from J, leaving 13 bases between. The CDR3 contains 14 residues. Germline CDR1 is MGHRA and CDR2 is YSYEKL.

CDR3 sequence (DNA): TGTGCCAGCAGTTACAGATCTCTAGCGGTAGAGCAGTTCTTC. Its translation: CASSYRSLAVEQFF. This rearrangement joins TRBV6-5 to TRBJ2-1; 7 positions match TRBD2. V lost 2 bases to trimming and J lost 10 bases; unmatched junction nucleotides: 8. The CDR3 is 14 amino acids. CDR1 MNHEY and CDR2 SVGAGI come from the germline V gene.

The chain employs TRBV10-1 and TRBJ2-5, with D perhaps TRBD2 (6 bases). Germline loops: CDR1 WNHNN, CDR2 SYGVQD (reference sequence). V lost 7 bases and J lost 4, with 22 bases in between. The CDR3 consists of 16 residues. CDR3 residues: CASTWQAGRWGETQYF. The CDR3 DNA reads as TGCGCCAGCACCTGGCAAGCAGGGAGGTGGGGAGAGACCCAGTACTTC.

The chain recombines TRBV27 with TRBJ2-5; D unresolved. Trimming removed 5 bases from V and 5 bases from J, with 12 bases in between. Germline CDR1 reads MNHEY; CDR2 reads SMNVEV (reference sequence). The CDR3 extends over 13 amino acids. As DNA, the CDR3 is TGTGCCAGCAGTATCCGAAGCTTGGAGACCCAGTACTTC. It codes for CASSIRSLETQYF.

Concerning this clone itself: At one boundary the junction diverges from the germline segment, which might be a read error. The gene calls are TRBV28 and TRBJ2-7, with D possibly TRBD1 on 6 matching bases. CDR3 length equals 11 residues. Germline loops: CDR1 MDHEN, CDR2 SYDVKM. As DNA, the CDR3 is TGTGCCAGCAGTTTCCTTCGACAGGTGACTTTC. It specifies CASSFLRQVTF.

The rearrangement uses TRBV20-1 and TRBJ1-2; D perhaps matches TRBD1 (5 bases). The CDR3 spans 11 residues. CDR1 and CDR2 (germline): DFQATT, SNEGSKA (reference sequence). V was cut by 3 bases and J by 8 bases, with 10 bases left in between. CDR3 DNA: TGCAGTGCTAGCGCGGGGCGAGGCTACACCTTC. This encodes CSASAGRGYTF.

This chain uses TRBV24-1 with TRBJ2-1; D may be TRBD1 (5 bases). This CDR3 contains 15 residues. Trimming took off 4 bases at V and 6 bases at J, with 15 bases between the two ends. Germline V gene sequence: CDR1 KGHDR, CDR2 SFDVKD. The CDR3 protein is CATSDQGQGGNEQFF. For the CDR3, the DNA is TGTGCCACCAGTGACCAAGGCCAGGGCGGCAATGAGCAGTTCTTC.

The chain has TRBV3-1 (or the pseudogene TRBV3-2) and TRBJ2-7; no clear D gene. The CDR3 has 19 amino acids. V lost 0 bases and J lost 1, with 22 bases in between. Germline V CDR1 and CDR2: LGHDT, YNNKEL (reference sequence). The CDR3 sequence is CASSQDSRFMKRNSYEQYF. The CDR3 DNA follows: TGTGCCAGCAGCCAAGATTCCCGTTTTATGAAGAGGAATTCCTACGAGCAGTACTTC.

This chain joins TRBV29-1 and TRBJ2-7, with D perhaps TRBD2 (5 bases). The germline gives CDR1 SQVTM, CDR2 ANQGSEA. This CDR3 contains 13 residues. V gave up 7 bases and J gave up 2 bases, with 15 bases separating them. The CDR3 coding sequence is TGCAGCGCCCGGACGGAGGCCCCCTACGAGCAGTACTTC. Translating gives CSARTEAPYEQYF.

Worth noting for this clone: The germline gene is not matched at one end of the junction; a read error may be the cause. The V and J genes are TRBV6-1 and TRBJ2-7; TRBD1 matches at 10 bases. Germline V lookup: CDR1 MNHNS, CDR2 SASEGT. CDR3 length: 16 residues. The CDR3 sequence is CASREGGTGAPYEQYF. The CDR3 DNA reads TGTGCCAGCAGAGAAGGCGGGACAGGGGCTCCCTACGAGCAGTACTTC.

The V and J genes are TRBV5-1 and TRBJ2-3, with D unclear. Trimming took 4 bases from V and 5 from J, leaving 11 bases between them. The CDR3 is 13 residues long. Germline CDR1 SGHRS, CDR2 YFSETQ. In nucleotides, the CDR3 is TGCGCCAGCAGCGTTCTAGTAGGAGATACGCAGTATTTT. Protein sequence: CASSVLVGDTQYF.

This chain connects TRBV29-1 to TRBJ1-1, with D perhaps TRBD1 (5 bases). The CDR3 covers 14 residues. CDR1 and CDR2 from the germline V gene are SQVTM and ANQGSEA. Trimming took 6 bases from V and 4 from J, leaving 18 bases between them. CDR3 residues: CSVRGTVGRTEAFF. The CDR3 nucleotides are TGCAGCGTCCGTGGGACTGTGGGGCGCACTGAAGCTTTCTTT.

CDR3 in amino acids: CASSPHDSTPSTDTQYF. The CDR3 DNA follows: TGTGCCAGCAGCCCGCACGACAGCACACCTAGCACAGATACGCAGTATTTT. The gene calls are TRBV13 and TRBJ2-3; D is possibly TRBD1 (5 bases). V gave up 5 bases and J gave up 0 bases, with 18 bases separating them. Germline-derived CDR1 and CDR2 are PRHDT and FYEKMQ (reference sequence). This CDR3 has 17 residues. The full variable domain, its missing parts supplied by reference TRBV13 and TRBJ2-3, is AAGVIQSPRHLIKEKRETATLKCYPIPRHDTVYWYQQGPGQDPQFLISFYEKMQSDKGSIPDRFSAQQFSDYHSELNMSSLELGDSALYFCASSPHDSTPSTDTQYFGPGTRLTVL.

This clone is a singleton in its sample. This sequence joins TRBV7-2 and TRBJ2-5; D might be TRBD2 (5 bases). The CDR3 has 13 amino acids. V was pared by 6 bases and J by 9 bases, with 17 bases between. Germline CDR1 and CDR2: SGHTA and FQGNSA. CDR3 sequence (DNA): TGTGCCAGCAGTCCCCCTAGAGGGAACCCCCAGTACTTC. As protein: CASSPPRGNPQYF.